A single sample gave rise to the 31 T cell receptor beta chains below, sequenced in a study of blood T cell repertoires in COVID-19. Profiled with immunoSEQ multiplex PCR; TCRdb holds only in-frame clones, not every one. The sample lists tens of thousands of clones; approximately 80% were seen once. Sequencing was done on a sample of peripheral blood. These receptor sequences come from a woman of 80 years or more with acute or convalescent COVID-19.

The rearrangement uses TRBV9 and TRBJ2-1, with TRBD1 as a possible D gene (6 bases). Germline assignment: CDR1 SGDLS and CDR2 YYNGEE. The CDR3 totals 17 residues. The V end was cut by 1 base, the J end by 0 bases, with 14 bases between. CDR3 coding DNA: TGTGCCAGCAGCGTAACGACAGGCCCCAGCTCCTACAATGAGCAGTTCTTC. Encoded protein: CASSVTTGPSSYNEQFF.

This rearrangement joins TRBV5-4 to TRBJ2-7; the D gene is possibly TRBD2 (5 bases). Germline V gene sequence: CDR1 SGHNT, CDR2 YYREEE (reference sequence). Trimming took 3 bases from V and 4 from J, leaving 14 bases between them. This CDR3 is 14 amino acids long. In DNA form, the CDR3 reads TGTGCCAGCAGCTCAAAAGCGGTTTCGTACGAGCAGTACTTC. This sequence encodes CASSSKAVSYEQYF.

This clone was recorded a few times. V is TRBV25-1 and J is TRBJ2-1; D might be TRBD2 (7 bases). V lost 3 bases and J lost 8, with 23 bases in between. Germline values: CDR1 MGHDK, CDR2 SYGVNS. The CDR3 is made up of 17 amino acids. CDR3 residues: CASSELGGPAGVDEQFF. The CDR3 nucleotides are TGTGCCAGCAGTGAGCTGGGGGGCCCGGCGGGGGTGGATGAGCAGTTCTTC.

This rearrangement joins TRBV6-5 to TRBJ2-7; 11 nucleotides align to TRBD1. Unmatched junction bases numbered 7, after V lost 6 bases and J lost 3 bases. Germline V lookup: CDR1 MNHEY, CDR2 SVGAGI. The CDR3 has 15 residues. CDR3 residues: CASSSTGTGGYEQYF. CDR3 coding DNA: TGTGCCAGCAGCTCCACCGGGACAGGGGGCTACGAGCAGTACTTC.

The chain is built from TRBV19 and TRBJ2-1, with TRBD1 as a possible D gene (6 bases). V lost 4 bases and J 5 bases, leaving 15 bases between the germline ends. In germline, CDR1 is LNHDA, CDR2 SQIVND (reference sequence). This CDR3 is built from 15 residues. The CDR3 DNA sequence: TGTGCCAGTAGTAGCCGGGACAATGCAAACAATGAGCAGTTCTTC. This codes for CASSSRDNANNEQFF.

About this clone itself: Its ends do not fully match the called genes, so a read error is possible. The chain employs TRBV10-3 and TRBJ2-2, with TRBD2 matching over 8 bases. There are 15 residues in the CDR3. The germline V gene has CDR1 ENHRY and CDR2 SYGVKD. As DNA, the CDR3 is TGTGCCACCAGTGCGGGGGGCACGAACACCGGGGAGCTGTTTTTT. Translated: CATSAGGTNTGELFF.

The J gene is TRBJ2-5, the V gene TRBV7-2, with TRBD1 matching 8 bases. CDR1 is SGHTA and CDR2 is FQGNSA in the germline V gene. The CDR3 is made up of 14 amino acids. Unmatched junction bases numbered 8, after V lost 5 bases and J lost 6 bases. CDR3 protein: CASSRPGGLQTQYF. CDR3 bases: TGTGCCAGCAGCCGCCCAGGGGGCCTTCAGACCCAGTACTTC.

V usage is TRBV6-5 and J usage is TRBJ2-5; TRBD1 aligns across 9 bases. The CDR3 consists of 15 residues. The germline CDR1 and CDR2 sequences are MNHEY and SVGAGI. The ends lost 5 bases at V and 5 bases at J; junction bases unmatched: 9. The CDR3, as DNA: TGTGCCAGCAGTCGAAACAGGGGGCGCGGGGAGACCCAGTACTTC. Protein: CASSRNRGRGETQYF.

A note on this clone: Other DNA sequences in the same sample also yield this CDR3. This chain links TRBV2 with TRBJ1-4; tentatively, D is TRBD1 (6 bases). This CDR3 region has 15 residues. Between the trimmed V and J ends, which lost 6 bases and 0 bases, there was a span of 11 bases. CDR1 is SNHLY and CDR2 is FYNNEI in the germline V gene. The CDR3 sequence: CASSGTLATNEKLFF. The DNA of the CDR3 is TGTGCCAGCAGCGGGACACTTGCAACTAATGAAAAACTGTTTTTT.

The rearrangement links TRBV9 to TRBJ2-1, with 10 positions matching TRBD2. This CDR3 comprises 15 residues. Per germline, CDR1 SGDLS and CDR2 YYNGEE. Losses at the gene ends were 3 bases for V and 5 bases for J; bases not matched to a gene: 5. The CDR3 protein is CASSDLAGVNNEQFF. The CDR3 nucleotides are TGTGCCAGCAGCGACCTAGCGGGAGTAAACAATGAGCAGTTCTTC.

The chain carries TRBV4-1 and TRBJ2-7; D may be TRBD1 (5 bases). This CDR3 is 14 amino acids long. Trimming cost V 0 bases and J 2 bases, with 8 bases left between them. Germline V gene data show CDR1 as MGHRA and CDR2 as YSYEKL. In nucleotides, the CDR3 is TGCGCCAGCAGCCAAGAGAACAGGCCCTACGAGCAGTACTTC. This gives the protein CASSQENRPYEQYF.

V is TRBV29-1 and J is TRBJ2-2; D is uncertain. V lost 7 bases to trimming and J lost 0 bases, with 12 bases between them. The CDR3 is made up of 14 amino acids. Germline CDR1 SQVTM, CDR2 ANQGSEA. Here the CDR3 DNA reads TGCAGCGCCCGATCCCCAGCGAACACCGGGGAGCTGTTTTTT. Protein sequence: CSARSPANTGELFF.

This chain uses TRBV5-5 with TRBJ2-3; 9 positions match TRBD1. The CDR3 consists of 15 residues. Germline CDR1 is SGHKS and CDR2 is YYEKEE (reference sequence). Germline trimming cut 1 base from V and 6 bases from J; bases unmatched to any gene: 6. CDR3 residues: CASSLSDRGRDTQYF. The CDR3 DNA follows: TGTGCCAGCAGCTTGAGCGACAGGGGGAGGGATACGCAGTATTTT.

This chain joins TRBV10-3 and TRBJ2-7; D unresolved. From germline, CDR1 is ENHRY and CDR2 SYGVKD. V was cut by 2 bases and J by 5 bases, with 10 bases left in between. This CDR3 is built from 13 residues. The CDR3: CAISEPPLDEQYF. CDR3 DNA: TGTGCCATCAGTGAGCCCCCCTTAGACGAGCAGTACTTC.

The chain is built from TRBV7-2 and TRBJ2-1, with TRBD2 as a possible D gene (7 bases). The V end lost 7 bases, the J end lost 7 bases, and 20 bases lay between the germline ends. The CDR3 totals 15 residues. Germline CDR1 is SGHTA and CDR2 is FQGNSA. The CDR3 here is CASIRGRGSMNEQFF. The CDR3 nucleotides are TGTGCCAGCATCCGGGGGCGGGGGTCAATGAATGAGCAGTTCTTC.

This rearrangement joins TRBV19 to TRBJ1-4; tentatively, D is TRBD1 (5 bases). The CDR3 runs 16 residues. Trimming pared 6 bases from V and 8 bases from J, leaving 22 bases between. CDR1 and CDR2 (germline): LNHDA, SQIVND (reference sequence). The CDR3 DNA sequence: TGTGCCAGTAGCCTCTCTTCTTTGGGACTAAACGAAAAACTGTTTTTT. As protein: CASSLSSLGLNEKLFF.

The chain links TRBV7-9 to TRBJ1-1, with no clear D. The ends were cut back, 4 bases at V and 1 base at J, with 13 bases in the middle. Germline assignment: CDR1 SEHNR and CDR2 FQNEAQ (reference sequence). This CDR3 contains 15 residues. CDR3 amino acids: CASSSPRGGNTEAFF. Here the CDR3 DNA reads TGTGCCAGCAGCTCCCCTCGGGGAGGGAACACTGAAGCTTTCTTT.

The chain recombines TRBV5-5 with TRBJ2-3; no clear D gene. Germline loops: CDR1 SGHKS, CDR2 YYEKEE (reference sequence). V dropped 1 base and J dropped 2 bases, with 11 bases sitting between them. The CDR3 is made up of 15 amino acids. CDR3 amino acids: CASSLLVSTTDTQYF. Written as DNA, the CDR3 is TGTGCCAGCAGCTTGTTGGTCAGTACCACAGATACGCAGTATTTT.

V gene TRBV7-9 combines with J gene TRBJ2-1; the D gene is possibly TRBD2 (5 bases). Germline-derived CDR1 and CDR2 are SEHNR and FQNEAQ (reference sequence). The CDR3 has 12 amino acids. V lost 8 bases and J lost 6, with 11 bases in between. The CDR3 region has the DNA TGTGCCAGCCTTATCGGGGTCAATGAGCAGTTCTTC. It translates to CASLIGVNEQFF.

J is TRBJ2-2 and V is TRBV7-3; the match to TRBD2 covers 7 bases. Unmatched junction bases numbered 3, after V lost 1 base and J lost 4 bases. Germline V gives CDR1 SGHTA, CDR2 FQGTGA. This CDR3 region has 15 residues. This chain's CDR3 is CASSLRASGTGELFF. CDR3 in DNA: TGTGCCAGCAGCTTAAGGGCTAGCGGCACCGGGGAGCTGTTTTTT.

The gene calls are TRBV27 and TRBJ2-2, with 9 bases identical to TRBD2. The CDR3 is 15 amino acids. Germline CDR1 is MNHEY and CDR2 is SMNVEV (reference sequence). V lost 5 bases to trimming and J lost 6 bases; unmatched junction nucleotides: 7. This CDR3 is CASSLIAGVSGELFF. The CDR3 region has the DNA TGTGCCAGCAGTCTCATAGCGGGAGTCTCCGGGGAGCTGTTTTTT.

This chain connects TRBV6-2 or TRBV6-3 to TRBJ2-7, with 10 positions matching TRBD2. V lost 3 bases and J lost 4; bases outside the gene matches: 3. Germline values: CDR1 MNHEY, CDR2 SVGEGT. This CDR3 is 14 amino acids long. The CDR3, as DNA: TGTGCCAGCAGTTATGCTAGCGGGAGATACGAGCAGTACTTC. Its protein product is CASSYASGRYEQYF.

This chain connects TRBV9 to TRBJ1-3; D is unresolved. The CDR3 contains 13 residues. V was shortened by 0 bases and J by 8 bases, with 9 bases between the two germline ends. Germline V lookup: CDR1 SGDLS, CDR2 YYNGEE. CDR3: CASSVVEGDTIYF. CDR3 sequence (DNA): TGTGCCAGCAGCGTAGTTGAGGGAGACACCATATATTTT.

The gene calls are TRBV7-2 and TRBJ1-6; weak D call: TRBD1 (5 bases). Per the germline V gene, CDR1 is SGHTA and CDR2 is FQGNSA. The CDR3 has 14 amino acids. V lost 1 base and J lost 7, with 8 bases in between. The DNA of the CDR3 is TGTGCCAGCAGCTTAGAGGGGTACAATTCACCCCTCCACTTT. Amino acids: CASSLEGYNSPLHF.

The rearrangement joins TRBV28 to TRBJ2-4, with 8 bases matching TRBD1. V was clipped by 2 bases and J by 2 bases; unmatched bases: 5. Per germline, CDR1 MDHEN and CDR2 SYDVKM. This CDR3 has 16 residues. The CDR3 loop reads CASSLMDRETKNIQYF. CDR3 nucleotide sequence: TGTGCCAGCAGTTTAATGGACAGGGAAACCAAAAACATTCAGTACTTC.

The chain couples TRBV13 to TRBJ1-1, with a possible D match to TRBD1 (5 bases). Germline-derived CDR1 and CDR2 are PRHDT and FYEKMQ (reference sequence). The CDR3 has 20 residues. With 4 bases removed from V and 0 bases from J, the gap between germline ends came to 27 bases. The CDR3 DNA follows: TGTGCCAGCAGCTCCAACGAACCGTTAACCGTCGGGGGGATGAACACTGAAGCTTTCTTT. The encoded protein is CASSSNEPLTVGGMNTEAFF. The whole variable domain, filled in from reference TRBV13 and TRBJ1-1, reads AAGVIQSPRHLIKEKRETATLKCYPIPRHDTVYWYQQGPGQDPQFLISFYEKMQSDKGSIPDRFSAQQFSDYHSELNMSSLELGDSALYFCASSSNEPLTVGGMNTEAFFGQGTRLTVV.

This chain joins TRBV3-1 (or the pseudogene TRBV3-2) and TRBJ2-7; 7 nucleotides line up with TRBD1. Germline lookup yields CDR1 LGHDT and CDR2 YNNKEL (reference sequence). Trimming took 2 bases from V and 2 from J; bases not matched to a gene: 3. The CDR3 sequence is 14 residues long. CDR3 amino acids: CASSQLGTAYEQYF. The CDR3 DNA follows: TGTGCCAGCAGCCAACTTGGGACAGCCTACGAGCAGTACTTC.

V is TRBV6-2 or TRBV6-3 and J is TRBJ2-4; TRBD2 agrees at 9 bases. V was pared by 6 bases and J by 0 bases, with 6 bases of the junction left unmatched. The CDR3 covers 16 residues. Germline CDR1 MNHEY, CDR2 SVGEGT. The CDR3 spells CASSLLAGLAKNIQYF. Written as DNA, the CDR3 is TGTGCCAGCAGCCTTCTAGCGGGGCTAGCCAAAAACATTCAGTACTTC.

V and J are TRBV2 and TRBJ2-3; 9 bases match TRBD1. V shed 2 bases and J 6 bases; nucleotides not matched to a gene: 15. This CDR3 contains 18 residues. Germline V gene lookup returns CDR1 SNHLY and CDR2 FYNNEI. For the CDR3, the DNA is TGTGCCAGCAGTGAAATTGCCGGGACAGGGTTTCGTAGTGATACGCAGTATTTT. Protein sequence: CASSEIAGTGFRSDTQYF.

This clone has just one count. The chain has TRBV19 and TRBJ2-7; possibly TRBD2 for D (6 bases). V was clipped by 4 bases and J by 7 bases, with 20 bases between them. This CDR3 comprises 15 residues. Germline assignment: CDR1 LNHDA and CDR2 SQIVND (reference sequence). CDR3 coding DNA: TGTGCCAGTAGTACCCCGGGACGGCTGGGGGGAGAGCAGTACTTC. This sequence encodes CASSTPGRLGGEQYF.

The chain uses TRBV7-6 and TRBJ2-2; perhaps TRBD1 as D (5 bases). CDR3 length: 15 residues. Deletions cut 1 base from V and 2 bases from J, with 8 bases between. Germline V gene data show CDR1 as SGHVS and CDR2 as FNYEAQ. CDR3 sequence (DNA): TGTGCCAGCAGCTTAGGGGGCTCCAACACCGGGGAGCTGTTTTTT. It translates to CASSLGGSNTGELFF.